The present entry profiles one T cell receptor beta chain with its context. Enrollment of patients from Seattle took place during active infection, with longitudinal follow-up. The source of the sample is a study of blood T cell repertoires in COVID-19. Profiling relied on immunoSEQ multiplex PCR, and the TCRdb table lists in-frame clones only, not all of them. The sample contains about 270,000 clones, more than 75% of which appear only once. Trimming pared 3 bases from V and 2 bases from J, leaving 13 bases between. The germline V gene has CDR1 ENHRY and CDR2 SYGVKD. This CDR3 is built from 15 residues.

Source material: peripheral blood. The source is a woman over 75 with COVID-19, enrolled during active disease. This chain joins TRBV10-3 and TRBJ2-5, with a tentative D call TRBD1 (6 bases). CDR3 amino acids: CAISDSRGQQETQYF. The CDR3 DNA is TGTGCCATCAGTGATTCTCGGGGACAACAAGAGACCCAGTACTTC.